One sample yielded the 2 T cell receptor beta chains listed below, sequenced in a study of blood T cell repertoires in COVID-19. TCRdb keeps only in-frame clones here, not all; method: immunoSEQ multiplex PCR. Here the sample spans about 180,000 clones, approximately 90% being singletons. The sequencing input was peripheral blood. Receptors originate from a woman aged 25 to 39 with acute or convalescent COVID-19.

In this sample, this clone turned up once. V gene TRBV12-5 combines with J gene TRBJ2-3; 12 bases agree with TRBD2. In germline, CDR1 is LGHNT, CDR2 FRNRAP. V trimming: 5 bases; J trimming: 7 bases; junction bases outside the gene matches: 13. The CDR3 covers 17 residues. This CDR3 is CASGIPGLAGTSYTQYF. The CDR3 nucleotides read TGTGCTAGTGGTATCCCGGGACTAGCGGGTACATCGTATACGCAGTATTTT.

V gene TRBV5-1 combines with J gene TRBJ2-7; 7 positions agree with TRBD1. V lost 5 bases, J lost 3 bases, and 8 bases stayed unmatched. Germline lookup yields CDR1 SGHRS and CDR2 YFSETQ. The CDR3 totals 14 residues. CDR3 in DNA: TGCGCCAGCAGGCTCCTCCGGGACAGCTACGAGCAGTACTTC. Translated: CASRLLRDSYEQYF.